This T cell receptor (beta chain) was recovered during a study of shared clonotypes between healthy human individuals. A word on this clone: Its antigen is as yet unknown.

A split of CD4+ cells into CD45RA+ naive and CD45RA-negative memory subsets was performed. The protocol was immunoSEQ multiplex PCR, while the TCRdb copy is restricted to in-frame clones and leaves out a portion. The sample holds 730,000 or so clones, 55% to 75% seen once. Regarding the study as a whole: Estimated richness was generally greater in naive than memory subsets.

Trimming cost V 4 bases and J 1 base, with 5 bases left between them. This CDR3 is built from 13 residues. The V gene's germline CDR1 is LNHDA and CDR2 SQIVND (reference sequence). The sequencing input was memory CD4+ T cells sorted from blood. Specified subset: CD45RA-negative fraction. This clonotype originated in a woman aged 25 to 45 in good health. V usage is TRBV19 and J usage is TRBJ1-5; the D is unclear. The CDR3 DNA reads TGTGCCAGTAGTACCTTGAGCAATCAGCCCCAGCATTTT. Protein: CASSTLSNQPQHF.